The 13 T cell receptor beta chains below all came from one sample that was sequenced in a study of blood T cell repertoires in COVID-19. The repertoire was sequenced with immunoSEQ multiplex PCR; TCRdb's copy has only in-frame clones and lacks some. The profile shows approximately 270,000 clones, roughly 90% of them singletons. The source material was PBMCs or T cells enriched from blood (not recorded which). These TCRs come from a woman in her sixties who had recovered from COVID-19.

V gene TRBV6-1 combines with J gene TRBJ2-3; 7 positions agree with TRBD2. The CDR3 has 15 amino acids. V gave up 1 base and J gave up 4 bases; unmatched junction bases: 5. In germline, CDR1 is MNHNS, CDR2 SASEGT. For the CDR3, the DNA is TGTGCCAGCAGTGAAGGGACGGGGGGAGCAGATACGCAGTATTTT. As protein: CASSEGTGGADTQYF.

As to this clone: Germline is not matched at one junction end, which may reflect a read error. The V call is TRBV20-1, the J call TRBJ2-5; a possible D gene is TRBD1 (5 bases). The CDR3 runs to 13 residues. CDR1 and CDR2 from the germline V gene are DFQATT and SNEGSKA (reference sequence). DNA for the CDR3: TGCAGTGCTAGTACTCCCGGACAAGGGACCCAGTACTTC. Amino acid sequence: CSASTPGQGTQYF.

CDR3 nucleotide sequence: TGTGCCACCAGTGACACCTTTGGGGACGGGGGGGCCTACAATGAGCAGTTCTTC. Translated, it gives CATSDTFGDGGAYNEQFF. V gene TRBV24-1 combines with J gene TRBJ2-1; 8 bases match TRBD2. CDR3 length: 18 residues. Germline loops: CDR1 KGHDR, CDR2 SFDVKD. V was clipped by 4 bases and J by 2 bases; unmatched bases: 12.

The table lists this clone with a count of one. The chain carries TRBV7-9 and TRBJ2-3, with D unresolved. CDR1 and CDR2 (germline): SEHNR, FQNEAQ (reference sequence). This CDR3 has 14 amino acids. V lost 6 bases, J lost 5 bases, and 15 bases lay in between. CDR3 residues: CASSQQNAQDTQYF. The CDR3 DNA is TGTGCCAGCAGTCAACAGAACGCACAAGATACGCAGTATTTT.

The CDR3 nucleotides read TGTGCCAGCAGCGGGGCCGGTTTCCTGGGTTCACCCCTCCACTTT. Its translation is CASSGAGFLGSPLHF. V is TRBV7-2 and J is TRBJ1-6; maybe TRBD1 (5 bases). This CDR3 is built from 15 residues. V shed 5 bases and J shed 9 bases, with 17 bases lying between them. In germline, CDR1 is SGHTA, CDR2 FQGNSA.

This chain joins TRBV6-4 and TRBJ2-3, with D possibly TRBD1 on 6 matching bases. The V gene lost 6 bases and the J gene lost 3 bases, with 16 bases spanning the gap. The CDR3 runs to 15 residues. Germline assignment: CDR1 MRHNA and CDR2 SNTAGT. As DNA, the CDR3 is TGTGCCAGCAGCCCCAGGGGAATTAGGACAGATACGCAGTATTTT. Its protein product is CASSPRGIRTDTQYF.

This chain uses TRBV28 with TRBJ1-2; TRBD1 matches at 9 bases. There are 15 residues in the CDR3. From germline, CDR1 is MDHEN and CDR2 SYDVKM. V lost 4 bases to trimming and J lost 4 bases; unmatched junction nucleotides: 7. The CDR3 reads CASSSPGTGTYGYTF. The CDR3 coding sequence is TGTGCCAGCAGTTCCCCCGGGACAGGGACCTATGGCTACACCTTC.

Only a few counts were recorded for this clone. The chain carries TRBV10-1 and TRBJ2-5; weak D call: TRBD2 (6 bases). The germline gives CDR1 WNHNN, CDR2 SYGVQD (reference sequence). The CDR3 runs 15 residues. V dropped 6 bases and J dropped 3 bases, with 17 bases sitting between them. CDR3 amino acids: CASSLYIGGEETQYF. The CDR3 DNA is TGCGCCAGCAGCCTGTACATCGGCGGGGAAGAGACCCAGTACTTC.

The V gene is TRBV19, the J gene TRBJ1-2; the D gene is possibly TRBD1 (5 bases). CDR1 LNHDA and CDR2 SQIVND come from the germline V gene (reference sequence). Deletions cut 10 bases from V and 6 bases from J, with 21 bases between. The CDR3 consists of 14 residues. CDR3 sequence: CATRTVGGDHGYTF. As DNA, the CDR3 is TGTGCCACCCGAACGGTGGGGGGAGACCATGGCTACACCTTC. Complete variable domain (other parts from reference TRBV19 and TRBJ1-2): DGGITQSPKYLFRKEGQNVTLSCEQNLNHDAMYWYRQDPGQGLRLIYYSQIVNDFQKGDIAEGYSVSREKKESFPLTVTSAQKNPTAFYLCATRTVGGDHGYTFGSGTRLTVV.

The V and J genes are TRBV2 and TRBJ1-5; D is undetermined. The CDR3 has 14 amino acids. Trimming pared 3 bases from V and 6 bases from J, leaving 12 bases between. Germline CDR1 and CDR2: SNHLY and FYNNEI. This CDR3 is CASSDLFLSQPQHF. The CDR3 nucleotides are TGTGCCAGCAGTGATTTGTTCCTGTCTCAGCCCCAGCATTTT.

V is TRBV5-8 and J is TRBJ2-7; no clear D. CDR1 is SGHTS, CDR2 YDEGEE, per germline. The V end lost 0 bases, the J end lost 3 bases, and 10 bases lay between the germline ends. The CDR3 runs to 14 residues. The CDR3 nucleotides are TGTGCCAGCAGCTTGGTTCGCAGATACTACGAGCAGTACTTC. Protein product: CASSLVRRYYEQYF.

The rearrangement uses TRBV6-5 and TRBJ2-7, with 7 bases fitting TRBD2. The CDR3 covers 13 residues. The germline CDR1 and CDR2 sequences are MNHEY and SVGAGI. As DNA, the CDR3 is TGTGCAGGAAGAATTAGCGGGTACTACGAGCAGTACTTC. It encodes CAGRISGYYEQYF.

In its sample, this clone was seen a few times. The chain carries TRBV7-3 and TRBJ1-1, with D uncertain. Germline-derived CDR1 and CDR2 are SGHTA and FQGTGA. V lost 4 bases to trimming and J lost 6 bases, with 12 bases between them. This CDR3 region has 13 residues. The DNA of the CDR3 is TGTGCCAGCAGCTCCGGAGGAACGGCTGAAGCTTTCTTT. Translation gives CASSSGGTAEAFF.